Included here is one T cell receptor (beta chain) sequence, with context. What it recognizes is unknown. The data were taken from a study of T cell responses to AZD1222 COVID-19 vaccine. Whole-study findings and limits: Donors skewed white British and female; clonal diversity was possibly underestimated. Researchers took repertoire samples only after the peak T cell response had come.

Measured with immunoSEQ multiplex PCR; TCRdb has only the in-frame clones, and not every one. The sample yields roughly 120,000 clones, roughly 91% seen once. The germline V gene encodes CDR1 SGHNT and CDR2 YENEEA. V lost 3 bases, J lost 2 bases, and 7 bases lay in between. The CDR3 is 13 residues long. The chain links TRBV11-3 to TRBJ1-2; no clear D. Material: peripheral blood, obtained 28 days after the second AZD1222 dose. The TCR originated in an adult who received the AZD1222 COVID-19 vaccine. CDR3 DNA: TGTGCCAGCAGCTTTGGTCCCAACTATGGCTACACCTTC. It codes for CASSFGPNYGYTF.